The next 10 T cell receptor beta chains were all read from a single sample in a study of cytomegalovirus exposure and HLA in healthy donors. PCR primers comprised 60 Vbeta and 13 Jbeta primers. Sequenced by immunoSEQ multiplex PCR; TCRdb stores in-frame clones only, minus some. The profile shows about 210,000 clones, 70% to 90% of them singletons. Sequenced sample: PBMCs. These receptors all come from a young man in good health and CMV-seronegative.

The chain employs TRBV4-3 and TRBJ2-7; tentative D call: TRBD1 (5 bases). Per the germline V gene, CDR1 is LGHNA and CDR2 is YSLEER. The CDR3 has 13 residues. The V and J ends lost 0 bases and 6 bases respectively, with 9 bases between them. As DNA, the CDR3 is TGCGCCAGCAGCCAAGATAGGCAGGGCGAGCAGTACTTC. Its protein product is CASSQDRQGEQYF.

V is TRBV5-1 and J is TRBJ2-2, with a tentative D call TRBD2 (6 bases). This CDR3 contains 17 residues. V was clipped by 0 bases and J by 5 bases, with 17 bases between them. Germline CDR1 SGHRS, CDR2 YFSETQ. The CDR3 loop is CASSLARSGTPTGELFF. The CDR3 DNA follows: TGCGCCAGCAGCTTGGCCCGTTCCGGGACTCCAACCGGGGAGCTGTTTTTT.

The V and J genes are TRBV5-1 and TRBJ1-4; D gene unclear. Germline V CDR1 and CDR2: SGHRS, YFSETQ. Between the trimmed V and J ends, which lost 1 base and 6 bases, there was a span of 4 bases. The CDR3 sequence is 12 residues long. Here the CDR3 DNA reads TGCGCCAGCAGCTTGCCAGATGAAAAACTGTTTTTT. It yields the protein CASSLPDEKLFF.

The chain carries TRBV28 and TRBJ2-7; D remains ambiguous. Germline-derived CDR1 and CDR2 are MDHEN and SYDVKM. Trimming stripped 6 bases from V and 3 bases from J, with 9 bases between. The CDR3 consists of 12 residues. The CDR3: CASSPHYYEQYF. The CDR3 coding sequence is TGTGCCAGCAGCCCACATTACTACGAGCAGTACTTC.

J is TRBJ1-2 and V is TRBV6-6, with TRBD1 as a possible D gene (6 bases). V lost 0 bases to trimming and J lost 4 bases, with 15 bases between them. In germline, CDR1 is MNHNY, CDR2 SVGAGI (reference sequence). The CDR3 sequence is 16 residues long. The CDR3 DNA is TGTGCCAGCAGTTACTCGATGGGGGGGCAGGTCTATGGCTACACCTTC. It specifies CASSYSMGGQVYGYTF.

The chain is built from TRBV2 and TRBJ2-1; TRBD2 agrees at 10 bases. The CDR3 runs to 14 residues. V was pared by 5 bases and J by 5 bases, with 3 bases of the junction left unmatched. CDR1 is SNHLY, CDR2 FYNNEI, per germline. In nucleotides, the CDR3 is TGTGCCAGCAGTACTAGCGGGGCGAACAATGAGCAGTTCTTC. Translating gives CASSTSGANNEQFF.

This clone was counted a single time. This same CDR3 is encoded by further DNA sequences in the sample. The V and J genes are TRBV9 and TRBJ2-3, with 7 bases aligning to TRBD2. The CDR3 spans 15 residues. The germline CDR1 and CDR2 sequences are SGDLS and YYNGEE. The J segment lost 0 bases and the V segment lost 2 bases, leaving 3 bases of the junction unmatched. The CDR3 sequence: CASSVSGVSTDTQYF. CDR3 in DNA: TGTGCCAGCAGCGTGAGCGGGGTTAGCACAGATACGCAGTATTTT.

V gene TRBV25-1 combines with J gene TRBJ2-3, with TRBD2 matching 8 bases. The CDR3 loop spans 14 amino acids. Germline V gene lookup returns CDR1 MGHDK and CDR2 SYGVNS. Trimming removed 3 bases from V and 5 bases from J; junction bases left unmatched: 4. CDR3 bases: TGTGCCAGCAGTGAGCTCCTAGCGGGAGATACGCAGTATTTT. It specifies CASSELLAGDTQYF.

This chain links TRBV19 with TRBJ1-5; tentatively, D is TRBD1 (6 bases). The CDR3 consists of 14 residues. The V gene lost 5 bases and the J gene lost 1 base, with 9 bases spanning the gap. CDR1 is LNHDA and CDR2 is SQIVND in the germline V gene (reference sequence). The CDR3 sequence: CASSVQGSNQPQHF. In DNA, the CDR3 is TGTGCCAGTAGTGTCCAGGGGAGCAATCAGCCCCAGCATTTT.

This rearrangement joins TRBV5-6 to TRBJ1-5; a weak D match, TRBD1 (6 bases). The CDR3 has 17 residues. Trimming left V 0 bases short and J 5 bases short, with 18 bases between. Germline assignment: CDR1 SGHDT and CDR2 YYEEEE. CDR3: CASSLAGGGQPHQPQHF. For the CDR3, the DNA is TGTGCCAGCAGCTTGGCCGGTGGGGGACAACCCCATCAGCCCCAGCATTTT.